This TCR beta chain was documented in a study of T cells in Graves' hyperthyroidism and ophthalmopathy. RNA transcripts were the template for amplifying TCR beta CDR3 regions. HTBI primers were employed in a first-round RT-PCR of the TCR CDR3. TCRdb reprocessed the multiplex PCR reads via MiXCR and lists one record per CDR3 protein. The table includes some 350,000 distinct CDR3 sequences, approximately 14% detected once. V lost 1 base and J lost 7; bases outside the gene matches: 7. Germline V gene data show CDR1 as SGHRS and CDR2 as YFSETQ. The CDR3 totals 17 residues. This clonotype showed up just a few times. Duration under 3 months, a NOSPECS grade of at least 4, and a Clinical Activity Score of at least 3 characterized the ophthalmopathy patients.

This rearrangement joins TRBV5-1 to TRBJ2-1, with 14 nucleotides matching TRBD2. This receptor was taken from a woman aged 55-75 years with Graves' ophthalmopathy. Sequencing input: blood. CDR3: CASSLTGLAGVVNEQFF. CDR3 DNA: TGCGCCAGCAGCTTGACGGGACTAGCGGGAGTCGTGAATGAGCAGTTCTTC.